These 5 T cell receptor beta chains came from one sample sequenced in a study of graft-versus-host responses after intestinal transplantation. Roughly 200,000 CFSE-labeled responder cells were plated with roughly 200,000 irradiated, violet-dye-labeled stimulator cells. The data were produced by immunoSEQ multiplex PCR, yet TCRdb's version contains in-frame clones alone and is incomplete. The sample lists 17,000 or so clones, 38% occurring once. This specimen consisted of alloreactive CD8+ T cells from a mixed lymphocyte reaction culture, obtained before intestinal transplant. Subset given: CFSE-low proliferating T cells sorted from roughly 6-day pre-transplant mixed lymphocyte reaction (GvH or HvG direction). Every receptor here comes from a human patient who received an intestinal transplant.

This clone was detected once. The chain employs TRBV5-1 and TRBJ1-5; D uncertain. CDR1 and CDR2 from the germline V gene are SGHRS and YFSETQ. The CDR3 is 13 residues long. The V and J ends lost 1 base and 4 bases respectively, with 6 bases between them. DNA of the CDR3: TGCGCCAGCAGCTTGAGTGATAATCAGCCCCAGCATTTT. This codes for CASSLSDNQPQHF.

CDR3 region: CASSPAGGAFQPQHF. CDR3 DNA: TGTGCCAGCAGCCCCGCCGGAGGGGCGTTTCAGCCCCAGCATTTT. V usage is TRBV7-2 and J usage is TRBJ1-5; TRBD1 might be the D (5 bases). The germline CDR1 and CDR2 sequences are SGHTA and FQGNSA. Between the trimmed V and J ends, which lost 5 bases and 6 bases, there was a span of 17 bases. This CDR3 spans 15 amino acids.

The chain is built from TRBV4-2 and TRBJ2-2, with D hard to call. The CDR3 contains 14 residues. CDR1 is LGHNA and CDR2 is YNFKEQ in the germline V gene. V lost 3 bases to trimming and J lost 4 bases, with 9 bases between them. CDR3 nucleotides: TGTGCCAGCAGCCACTCCTGGGCCACCGGGGAGCTGTTTTTT. Translation gives CASSHSWATGELFF.

The chain joins TRBV27 to TRBJ1-2; TRBD1 is a possible D gene (5 bases). V was shortened by 3 bases and J by 2 bases, with 16 bases between the two germline ends. The CDR3 extends over 16 amino acids. Germline V lookup: CDR1 MNHEY, CDR2 SMNVEV (reference sequence). Here the CDR3 reads CASSFSYRSRNYGYTF. The CDR3 region has the DNA TGTGCCAGCAGTTTTAGCTACAGGTCGAGAAACTATGGCTACACCTTC.

The V call is TRBV27, the J call TRBJ2-1, with D possibly matching TRBD1 (6 bases). V lost 4 bases to trimming and J lost 4 bases, with 17 bases between them. Germline CDR1 is MNHEY and CDR2 is SMNVEV (reference sequence). This CDR3 comprises 16 residues. The CDR3 protein is CASSSDSWTEYNEQFF. The CDR3 DNA reads as TGTGCCAGCAGTTCCGATTCGTGGACAGAGTACAATGAGCAGTTCTTC.